The present entry profiles one TCR beta chain with its context. What it recognizes is unknown. The data originate from a study of T cell responses to AZD1222 COVID-19 vaccine. Overall study context: Timing groups of about 4 and about 12 weeks for second doses were pooled. General study findings and limits: As reported, nearly half of all spike-specific TCRs target variant regions that are unmutated.

In germline, CDR1 is SNHLY, CDR2 FYNNEI. This CDR3 comprises 18 residues. J gave up 1 base and V 7 bases, and 14 bases lay outside the gene matches. Sequencing used immunoSEQ multiplex PCR; TCRdb keeps in-frame clones, though not all of them. The sample records some 87,000 clones, around 91% being singletons. The genes are TRBV2 and TRBJ2-3; 10 bases match TRBD2. This receptor was obtained from an adult in good health. This specimen consisted of peripheral blood, obtained on day 0 of AZD1222 vaccination. The DNA for the CDR3 is TGTGCCAGCAAGCAACTAGCGGGAATAAGTTTGGGCACAGATACGCAGTATTTT. Translating it yields CASKQLAGISLGTDTQYF.